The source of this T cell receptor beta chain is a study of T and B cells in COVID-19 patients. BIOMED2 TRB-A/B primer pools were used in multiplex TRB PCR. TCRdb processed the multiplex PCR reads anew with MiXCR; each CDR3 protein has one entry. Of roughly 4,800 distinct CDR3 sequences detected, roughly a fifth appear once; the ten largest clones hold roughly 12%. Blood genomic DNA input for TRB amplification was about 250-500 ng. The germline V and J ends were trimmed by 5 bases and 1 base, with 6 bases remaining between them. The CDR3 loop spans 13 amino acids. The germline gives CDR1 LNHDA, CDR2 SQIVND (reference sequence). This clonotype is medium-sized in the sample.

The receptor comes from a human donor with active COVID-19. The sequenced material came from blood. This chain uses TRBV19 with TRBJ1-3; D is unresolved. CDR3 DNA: TGTGCCAGTAGTGTGGGGTCTGGAAACACCATATATTTT. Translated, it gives CASSVGSGNTIYF.